This T cell receptor (beta chain) was found in a study of T cells in localized non-small cell lung cancer (dated by TCRdb to 2020 to 2021). About the full investigation: T cell repertoires of 200 to 250 early-stage NSCLC patients were analyzed, with tumors being compared against uninvolved tumor-adjacent lungs. The cohort comprised around 240 treatment-naïve NSCLC patients with resected, localized lung tumors. NSCLC patients had a mean age of approximately 66 years, and around 130 were male and 85 to 110 female.

TCR beta CDR3 regions were sequenced from DNA using the immunoSEQ Assay. Processing in the source paper ran as follows. T cell density was computed as TCR beta template counts normalized to usable DNA estimated by amplifying housekeeping genes. Richness was estimated using the preseqR package, with extrapolation to 400,000 templates for PBMC samples and to 120,000 templates for tissue samples. Clonality was defined as one minus Pielou's evenness. Tissue-enriched TCRs were identified through differential abundance testing performed on productive amino-acid clonotypes, with a minimum total count of 5 and an alpha of 0.1. The Jaccard Index and the Morisita Overlap Index were used to measure how much the repertoires overlapped between compartments. GLIPH grouped TCR beta CDR3s together with public tetramer-defined viral CDR3s, and a viral motif had to include at least three viral sequences and also show V-gene enrichment. Here the immuneACCESS table is served through TCRdb, limited to in-frame sequences with V and J called. Missing clones are a known gap in these copies; in checked studies unresolved V genes cover under half, and the rest lacks a known reason. That table is the source of V, J and clone size, and D and trimming were worked out from the DNA. Here the sample has 45,000 or so clones; under 90% occur a single time. About a sixth of the sample comes from the top ten.

V is pruned by 4 bases and J by 4 bases, leaving 12 bases of the junction without a gene match. From the cysteine up to the phenylalanine, the CDR3 has a length of 17 residues. Only the CDR3 DNA stays, 51 bases, in frame from base 1. CDR1 and CDR2 were assigned from the germline V gene as SGHRS and YFSETQ. At diagnosis, peripheral blood, uninvolved tumor-adjacent lung and tumor were collected and stored as a combination of fresh-frozen and FFPE material. For TCR repertoire profiling, blood samples were analyzed as peripheral blood mononuclear cells. The investigation overall reported the following: Higher T cell density in blood was associated with longer overall survival, whereas higher clonality in adjacent lung was associated with shorter survival. Of the top 100 tumor clones, a median of around 57 were detected in paired uninvolved adjacent lung; approximately 28 were also among that lung's top 100. Uninvolved tumor-adjacent lung showed the highest T cell clonality, higher than tumor, which suggests more focused antigenic responses in the uninvolved tumor-adjacent lung. Because the study design was exploratory, TCR variables were selected using unadjusted p-values without false-discovery rate correction. Because multi-region sequencing of the tumors was not done, intratumor heterogeneity could not be ruled out.

Of note for this clone: The antigen it binds to is not known. No base quality values were provided; no much bigger clone lies one nucleotide off.

In this chain, TRBV5-1 is recombined with TRBJ2-2; 8 central nucleotides agree with TRBD1. The sequences come from peripheral blood mononuclear cells, collected before any cancer treatment. This clonotype originated in a man between 40 and 70 years old with stage III lung adenocarcinoma. The CDR3 corresponds to CASSPASGQGGTGELFF. The nucleotide sequence is TGCGCCAGCAGCCCAGCCTCCGGACAGGGAGGCACCGGGGAGCTGTTTTTT.